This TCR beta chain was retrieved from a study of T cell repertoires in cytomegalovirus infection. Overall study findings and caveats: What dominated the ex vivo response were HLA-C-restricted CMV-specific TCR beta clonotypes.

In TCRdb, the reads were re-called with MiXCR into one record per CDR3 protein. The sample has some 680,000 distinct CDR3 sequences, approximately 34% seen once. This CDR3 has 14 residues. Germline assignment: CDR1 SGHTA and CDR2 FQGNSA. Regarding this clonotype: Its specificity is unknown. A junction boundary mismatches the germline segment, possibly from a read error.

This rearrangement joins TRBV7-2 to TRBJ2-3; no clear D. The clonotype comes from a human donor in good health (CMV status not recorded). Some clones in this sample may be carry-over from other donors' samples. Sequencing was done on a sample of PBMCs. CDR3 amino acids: CSSSRGGVGDTQYF. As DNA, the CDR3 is TGTTCCAGCAGCCGCGGTGGGGTGGGAGATACGCAGTATTTT.